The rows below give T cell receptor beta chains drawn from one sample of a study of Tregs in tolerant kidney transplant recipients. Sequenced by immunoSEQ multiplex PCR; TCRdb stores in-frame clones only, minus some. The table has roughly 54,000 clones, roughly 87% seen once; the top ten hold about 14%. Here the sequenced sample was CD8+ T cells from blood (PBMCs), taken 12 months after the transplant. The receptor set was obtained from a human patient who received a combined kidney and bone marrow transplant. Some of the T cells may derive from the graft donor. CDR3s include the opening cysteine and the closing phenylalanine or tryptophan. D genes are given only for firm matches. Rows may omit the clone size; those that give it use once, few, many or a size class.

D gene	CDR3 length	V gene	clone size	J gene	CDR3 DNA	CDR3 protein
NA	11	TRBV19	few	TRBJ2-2	TGTGCCAGTGGACTAACCGGGGAGCTGTTTTTT	CASGLTGELFF
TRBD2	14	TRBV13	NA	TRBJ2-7	TGTGCCAGCAGCTCCCGGGAGGGCACCTACGAGCAGTACTTC	CASSSREGTYEQYF
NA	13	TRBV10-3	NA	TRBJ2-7	TGTGCCATCGGGCCGGACACCAACTACGAGCAGTACTTC	CAIGPDTNYEQYF
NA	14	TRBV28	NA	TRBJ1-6	TGTGCCAGCAGTTTGAGCTCCTATAATTCCCCCCTCCACTTT	CASSLSSYNSPLHF
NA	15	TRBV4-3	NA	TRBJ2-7	TGCGCCAGCAGCCGATCCGGGACACTTACGGACGAGCAGTACTTC	CASSRSGTLTDEQYF
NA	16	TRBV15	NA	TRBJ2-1	TGTGCCACCAGCAGAGGATCCGGCGTGCTCTACAATGAGCGGTTCTTC	CATSRGSGVLYNERFF
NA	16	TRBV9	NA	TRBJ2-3	TGTGCCAGCAGCGAAACAGGGTTTTCCCACACAGATACGCAGTATTTT	CASSETGFSHTDTQYF
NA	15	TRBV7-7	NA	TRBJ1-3	TGTGCCAGCAGCGTCCGGGACATCCCTGGAAACACCATATATTTT	CASSVRDIPGNTIYF
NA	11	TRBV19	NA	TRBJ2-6	TGTGCCAGTAGTATATGGAGGGACCTGACTTTC	CASSIWRDLTF
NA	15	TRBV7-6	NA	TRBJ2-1	TGTGCCAGCAGCTGGAGGGGCGGTTCCTACAATGAGCAGTTCTTC	CASSWRGGSYNEQFF
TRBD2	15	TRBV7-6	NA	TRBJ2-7	TGTGCCAGCAGCGCCATCGCTAGCGGGACCTACGAGCAGTACTTC	CASSAIASGTYEQYF
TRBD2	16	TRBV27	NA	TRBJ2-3	TGTGCCAGCAGTCTGGACCAAGCGGGGAGTTATTTTGGGCAGTATTTT	CASSLDQAGSYFGQYF
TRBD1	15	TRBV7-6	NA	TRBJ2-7	TGTGCCAGCACCAAAGACAGGGGATCCTCCTACGAGCAGTACTTC	CASTKDRGSSYEQYF
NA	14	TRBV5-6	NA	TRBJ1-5	TGTGCCAGCAGCTTAAGGACAGCATATCAGCCCCAGCATTTT	CASSLRTAYQPQHF
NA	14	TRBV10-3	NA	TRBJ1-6	TGTGCCATCAGTGAGTCAGCGCCTTACTCCCCCCTCCACTTT	CAISESAPYSPLHF
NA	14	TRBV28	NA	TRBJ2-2	TGTGCCAGCAGTTGGGGGGATGGTACCGGGGAGCTGTTTTTT	CASSWGDGTGELFF
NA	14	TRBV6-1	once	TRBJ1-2	TGTGCCAGCAGTGAATTGGCAGCGGACTATGGCTACACCTTC	CASSELAADYGYTF
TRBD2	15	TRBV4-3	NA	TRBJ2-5	TGCGCCAGCAGCCAAGGGAGCGGGAACCAAGAGACCCAGTACTTC	CASSQGSGNQETQYF
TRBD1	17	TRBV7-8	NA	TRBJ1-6	TGTGCCAGCAGCCCCGCCCACAGGGGCCCCTATAATTCCCCCCTCCACTTT	CASSPAHRGPYNSPLHF
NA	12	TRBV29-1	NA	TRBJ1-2	TGCAGCGTTGAAGGGGGAGTCTATGGCTACACCTTC	CSVEGGVYGYTF
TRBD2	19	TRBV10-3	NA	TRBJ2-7	TGTGCCATCAGTGAGTCTAGTCTAGCGGGGAAGGGGGTCTCCTACGAGCAGTACTTC	CAISESSLAGKGVSYEQYF
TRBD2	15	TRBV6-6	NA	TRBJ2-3	TGTGCCAGCAGTTACGTCGGGGGGGGCACAGATACGCAGTATTTT	CASSYVGGGTDTQYF
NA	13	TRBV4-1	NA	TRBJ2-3	TGCGCCAGCAGCCATATACGGGTGGATACGCAGTATTTT	CASSHIRVDTQYF
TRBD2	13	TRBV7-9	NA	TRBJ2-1	TGTGCCGTCCACAGCGGGAGTCACGTTGAGCAGTTCTTC	CAVHSGSHVEQFF
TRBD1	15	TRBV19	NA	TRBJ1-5	TGCGCCAGTAGTATTTGGGACAGGGACAATCAGCCCCAGCATTTT	CASSIWDRDNQPQHF
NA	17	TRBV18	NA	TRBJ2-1	TGTGCCAGCTCACCACCGTCCGGGGGTCACTCCTACAATGAGCAGTTCTTC	CASSPPSGGHSYNEQFF
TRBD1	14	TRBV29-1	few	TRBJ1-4	TGCAGCGCTGCGTTGGCAGGGGGCACTGAAAAACTGTTTTTT	CSAALAGGTEKLFF
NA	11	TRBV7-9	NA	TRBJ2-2	TGTGCCAGCAGCTTCGCCGGGGAGCTGTTTTTT	CASSFAGELFF
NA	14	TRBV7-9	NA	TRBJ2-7	TGTGCCAGCACCAGTTGGGAGAGCTCCTACGAGCAGTACTTC	CASTSWESSYEQYF
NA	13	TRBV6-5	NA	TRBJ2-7	TGTGCCAGCAGTTACTTCACTTCCTACGAGCAGTACTTC	CASSYFTSYEQYF
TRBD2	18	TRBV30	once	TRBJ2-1	TGTGCCTGGAGTGTACTATGGGAGACTAGCGGGATTGGCAATGAGCAGTTCTTC	CAWSVLWETSGIGNEQFF
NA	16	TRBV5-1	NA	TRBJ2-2	TGCGCCAGCAGCTTACTGGAGCAAACGAACACCGGGGAGCTGTTTTTT	CASSLLEQTNTGELFF
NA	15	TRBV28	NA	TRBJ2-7	TGTGCCAGCAGTCCCTCTACCGAGTTCTTGAGCGAGCAGTACTTC	CASSPSTEFLSEQYF
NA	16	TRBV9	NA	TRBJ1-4	TGTGCCAGCAGCGTAGATGGGTCGGGAGCGGGGGAAAAACTGTTTTTT	CASSVDGSGAGEKLFF
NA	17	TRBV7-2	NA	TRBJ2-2	TGTGCCAGCAGCTTAGGAGGGATGTACCGCGGCACCGGGGAGCTGTTTTTT	CASSLGGMYRGTGELFF
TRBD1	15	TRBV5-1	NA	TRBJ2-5	TGCGCCAGCAGCCTCCCCGGGACAGGGAAAGAGACCCAGTACTTC	CASSLPGTGKETQYF
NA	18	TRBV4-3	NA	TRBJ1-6	TGCGCCAGCAGCCAAGATCTCCGGGATTGGTCCTATAATTCACCCCTCCACTTT	CASSQDLRDWSYNSPLHF
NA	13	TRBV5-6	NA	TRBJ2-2	TGTGCCAGCAGCTTTGGTTGGAGCGGGGAGCTGTTTTTT	CASSFGWSGELFF
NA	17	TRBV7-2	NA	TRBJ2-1	TGTGCCAGCAGCTTAGGGGCAGGGCAGAGCTCCTACAATGAGCAGTTCTTC	CASSLGAGQSSYNEQFF
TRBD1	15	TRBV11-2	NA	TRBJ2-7	TGTGCCAGCAGCTTATCCGGGACAGGGGACTACGAGCAGTACTTC	CASSLSGTGDYEQYF
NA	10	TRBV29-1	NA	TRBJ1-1	TGCAGCGTTGTTGGGCCCGAAGCTTTCTTT	CSVVGPEAFF
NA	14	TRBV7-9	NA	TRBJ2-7	TGTGCCAGCAGCTCCAATTCAGGGTTGGACGAGCAGTACTTC	CASSSNSGLDEQYF
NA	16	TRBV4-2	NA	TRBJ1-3	TGTGCCAGCAGCCAGGAAGGGGTTTCCTCTGGAAACACCATATATTTT	CASSQEGVSSGNTIYF